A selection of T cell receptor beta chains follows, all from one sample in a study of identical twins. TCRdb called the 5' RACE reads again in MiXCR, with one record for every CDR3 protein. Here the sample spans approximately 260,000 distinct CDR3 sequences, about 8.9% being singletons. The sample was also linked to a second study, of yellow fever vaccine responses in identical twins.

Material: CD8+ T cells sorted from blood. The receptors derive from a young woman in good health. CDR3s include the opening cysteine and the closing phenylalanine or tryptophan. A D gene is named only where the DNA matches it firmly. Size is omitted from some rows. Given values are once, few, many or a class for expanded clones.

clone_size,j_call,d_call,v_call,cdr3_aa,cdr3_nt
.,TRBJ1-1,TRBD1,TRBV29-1,CSVDPATGGYGTEAFF,TGCAGCGTTGATCCCGCGACAGGGGGGTATGGCACTGAAGCTTTCTTT
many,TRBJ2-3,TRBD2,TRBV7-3,CASSLGGGGADTQYF,TGTGCCAGCAGCTTGGGCGGGGGTGGAGCAGATACGCAGTATTTT
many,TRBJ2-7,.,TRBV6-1,CASSSRGIYTYEQYF,TGTGCCAGCAGTAGCCGCGGGATATACACCTACGAGCAGTACTTC
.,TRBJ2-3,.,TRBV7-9,CASSPLVATDTQYF,TGTGCCAGCAGCCCCCTGGTAGCGACAGATACGCAGTATTTT
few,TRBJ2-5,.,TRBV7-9,CASSLARGRGETQYF,TGTGCCAGCAGCTTAGCGCGCGGCAGGGGCGAGACCCAGTACTTC
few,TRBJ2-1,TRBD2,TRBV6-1,CASSKLAGGVDEQFF,TGTGCCAGCAGCAAACTAGCGGGAGGGGTCGATGAGCAGTTCTTC
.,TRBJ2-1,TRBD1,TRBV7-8,CASSIHPGQYNEQFF,TGTGCCAGCAGCATCCACCCGGGACAGTACAATGAGCAGTTCTTC
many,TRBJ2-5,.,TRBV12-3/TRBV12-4,CASSFRLQETQYF,TGTGCCAGCAGTTTTCGTCTGCAAGAGACCCAGTACTTC
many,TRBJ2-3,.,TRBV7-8,CASSLTLWARETTDTQYF,TGTGCCAGCAGCTTGACCCTCTGGGCGAGGGAGACCACAGATACGCAGTATTTT
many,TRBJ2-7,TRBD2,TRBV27,CASSSLAGGTYEQYF,TGTGCCAGCAGTTCTTTAGCGGGAGGTACCTACGAGCAGTACTTC
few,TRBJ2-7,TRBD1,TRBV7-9,CASSATGTGTYEQYF,TGTGCCAGCAGCGCTACCGGGACAGGGACATACGAGCAGTACTTC
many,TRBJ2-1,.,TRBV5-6,CASSFPDQFHEQFF,TGTGCCAGCAGCTTCCCCGACCAATTCCATGAGCAGTTCTTC
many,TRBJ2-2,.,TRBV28,CASSLLRDTELFF,TGTGCCAGCAGTCTTTTAAGGGACACAGAGCTGTTTTTT
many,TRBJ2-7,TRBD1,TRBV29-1,CSAKTGSSYEQYF,TGCAGCGCCAAGACAGGGAGCTCCTACGAGCAGTACTTC
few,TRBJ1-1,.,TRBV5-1,CASSWGWNTEAFF,TGCGCCAGCAGCTGGGGTTGGAACACTGAAGCTTTCTTT
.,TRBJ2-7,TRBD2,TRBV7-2,CASSWGPGLALYEQYF,TGTGCCAGCAGCTGGGGTCCGGGACTAGCTCTCTACGAGCAGTACTTC
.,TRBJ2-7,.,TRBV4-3,CASSQDNQANFYEQYF,TGCGCCAGCAGCCAAGATAACCAAGCGAACTTCTACGAGCAGTACTTC
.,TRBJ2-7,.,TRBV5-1,CASSLAFSYEQYF,TGCGCCAGCAGCTTGGCCTTCTCCTACGAGCAGTACTTC
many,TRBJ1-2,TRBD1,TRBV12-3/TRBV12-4,CASSLGPGGDYGYTF,TGTGCCAGCAGTTTAGGGCCAGGGGGCGACTATGGCTACACCTTC
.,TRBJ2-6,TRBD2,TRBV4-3,CASSPEPSGNPSGANVLTF,TGCGCCAGCAGCCCCGAACCTAGCGGGAACCCCTCTGGGGCCAACGTCCTGACTTTC
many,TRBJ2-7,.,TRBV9,CASSPHPNNEQYF,TGTGCCAGCAGCCCTCATCCGAATAACGAGCAGTACTTC
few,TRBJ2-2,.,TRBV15,CATSQVVGELFF,TGTGCCACGAGCCAGGTCGTCGGGGAGCTGTTTTTT
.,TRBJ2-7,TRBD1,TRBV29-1,CSVCRDSYEQYF,TGCAGCGTCTGCCGGGACAGCTACGAGCAGTACTTC
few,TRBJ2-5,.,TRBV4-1,CASSDPHTVQETQYF,TGCGCCAGCAGCGACCCCCACACGGTCCAAGAGACCCAGTACTTC
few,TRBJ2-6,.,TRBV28,CASRDVISGANVLTF,TGTGCCAGCAGAGACGTAATCTCTGGGGCCAACGTCCTGACTTTC
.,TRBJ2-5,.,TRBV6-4,CASSAAEQETQYF,TGTGCCAGCAGTGCAGCGGAACAAGAGACCCAGTACTTC
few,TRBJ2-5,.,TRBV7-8,CASSLGLREETQYF,TGTGCCAGCAGCCTCGGACTAAGAGAAGAGACCCAGTACTTC
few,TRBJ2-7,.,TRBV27,CASSLTGNWGEQYF,TGTGCCAGCAGTTTGACAGGCAATTGGGGCGAGCAGTACTTC
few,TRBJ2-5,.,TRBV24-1,CATSPQWGETQYF,TGTGCCACCAGTCCACAGTGGGGGGAGACCCAGTACTTC
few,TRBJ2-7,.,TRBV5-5,CASSLFRDSSYEQYF,TGTGCCAGCAGCTTGTTCCGTGACAGCAGTTACGAGCAGTACTTC
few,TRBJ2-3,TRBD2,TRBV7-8,CASSLRTSASTDTQYF,TGTGCCAGCAGCTTAAGGACTAGCGCTAGCACAGATACGCAGTATTTT
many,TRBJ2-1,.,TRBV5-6,CASSADYRQSSYNEQFF,TGTGCCAGCAGCGCGGACTACAGGCAAAGCTCCTACAATGAGCAGTTCTTC
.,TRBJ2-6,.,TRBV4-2,CASSQGPTGANVLTF,TGTGCCAGCAGCCAAGGTCCAACTGGGGCCAACGTCCTGACTTTC
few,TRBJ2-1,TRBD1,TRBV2,CALTLAGGLGSSYNEQFF,TGTGCCCTCACTCTGGCAGGGGGTTTAGGGAGCTCCTACAATGAGCAGTTCTTC
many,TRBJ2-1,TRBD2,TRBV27,CASTPGLAGVNEQFF,TGTGCCAGCACCCCCGGGCTAGCGGGAGTGAATGAGCAGTTCTTC
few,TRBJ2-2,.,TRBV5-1,CASSLGARGPKKVGTGELFF,TGCGCCAGCAGCTTGGGAGCCAGGGGACCGAAAAAAGTTGGCACCGGGGAGCTGTTTTTT
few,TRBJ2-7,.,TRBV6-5,CASSSLPGGASYEQYF,TGTGCCAGCAGTTCCCTACCCGGGGGTGCTTCCTACGAGCAGTACTTC
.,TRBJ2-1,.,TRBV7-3,CASSPRVADTSLNDEQFF,TGTGCCAGCAGCCCAAGGGTGGCAGACACATCCCTCAACGATGAGCAGTTCTTC
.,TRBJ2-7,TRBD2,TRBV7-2,CASSYPPAGGDEQYF,TGTGCCAGCAGCTACCCCCCCGCGGGAGGCGACGAGCAGTACTTC
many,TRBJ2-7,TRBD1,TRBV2,CATVADRDDYEQYF,TGTGCCACCGTCGCCGACAGGGACGACTACGAGCAGTACTTC
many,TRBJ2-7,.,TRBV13,CASSLGPSEYEQYF,TGTGCCAGCAGCTTAGGCCCCAGTGAATACGAGCAGTACTTC
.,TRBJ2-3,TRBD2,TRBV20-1,CSARDRGDSTDTQYF,TGCAGTGCTAGAGATCGGGGGGACAGCACAGATACGCAGTATTTT
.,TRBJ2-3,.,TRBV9,CASSEGGLTDTQYF,TGTGCCAGCAGCGAGGGGGGGTTAACAGATACGCAGTATTTT
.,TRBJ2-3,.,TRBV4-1,CASSTDRPTDTQYF,TGCGCCAGCAGCACGGACAGACCCACAGATACGCAGTATTTT
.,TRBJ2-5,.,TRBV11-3,CASSLWGEETQYF,TGTGCCAGCAGCTTATGGGGCGAAGAGACCCAGTACTTC
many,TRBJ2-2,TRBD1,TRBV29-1,CSVVQGQGAIGELFF,TGCAGCGTTGTTCAGGGGCAGGGGGCAATCGGGGAGCTGTTTTTT
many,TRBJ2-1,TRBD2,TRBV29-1,CSVENRGGYNEQFF,TGCAGCGTTGAAAACCGGGGAGGGTACAATGAGCAGTTCTTC
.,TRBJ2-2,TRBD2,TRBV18,CASSPPVSGYTGELFF,TGTGCCAGCTCACCACCGGTTAGCGGGTACACCGGGGAGCTGTTTTTT
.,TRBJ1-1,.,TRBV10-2,CASSNPLNTEAFF,TGCGCCAGCAGTAATCCGCTGAACACTGAAGCTTTCTTT
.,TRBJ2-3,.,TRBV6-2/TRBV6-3,CASSYGALPPDTQYF,TGTGCCAGCAGTTACGGCGCTCTCCCGCCGGATACGCAGTATTTT
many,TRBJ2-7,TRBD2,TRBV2,CASRASGTSGIRGSYEQYF,TGTGCCAGCAGAGCCTCCGGGACTAGCGGGATTAGGGGCTCCTACGAGCAGTACTTC
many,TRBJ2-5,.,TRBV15,CATSSGLQETQYF,TGTGCCACCAGTTCAGGACTCCAAGAGACCCAGTACTTC